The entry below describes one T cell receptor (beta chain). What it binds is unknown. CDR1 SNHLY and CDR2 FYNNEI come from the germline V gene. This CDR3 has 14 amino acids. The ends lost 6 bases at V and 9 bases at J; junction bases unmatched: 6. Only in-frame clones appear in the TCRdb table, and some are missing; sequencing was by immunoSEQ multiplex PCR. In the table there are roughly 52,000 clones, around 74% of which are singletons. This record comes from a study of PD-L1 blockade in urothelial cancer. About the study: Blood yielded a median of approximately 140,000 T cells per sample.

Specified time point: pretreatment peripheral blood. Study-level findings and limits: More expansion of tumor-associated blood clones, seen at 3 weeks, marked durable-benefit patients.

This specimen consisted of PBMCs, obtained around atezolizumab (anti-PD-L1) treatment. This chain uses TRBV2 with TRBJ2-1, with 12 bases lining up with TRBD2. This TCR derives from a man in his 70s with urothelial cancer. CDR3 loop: CASRRLAGVGEQFF. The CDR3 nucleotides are TGTGCCAGCAGGCGACTAGCGGGAGTTGGTGAGCAGTTCTTC.